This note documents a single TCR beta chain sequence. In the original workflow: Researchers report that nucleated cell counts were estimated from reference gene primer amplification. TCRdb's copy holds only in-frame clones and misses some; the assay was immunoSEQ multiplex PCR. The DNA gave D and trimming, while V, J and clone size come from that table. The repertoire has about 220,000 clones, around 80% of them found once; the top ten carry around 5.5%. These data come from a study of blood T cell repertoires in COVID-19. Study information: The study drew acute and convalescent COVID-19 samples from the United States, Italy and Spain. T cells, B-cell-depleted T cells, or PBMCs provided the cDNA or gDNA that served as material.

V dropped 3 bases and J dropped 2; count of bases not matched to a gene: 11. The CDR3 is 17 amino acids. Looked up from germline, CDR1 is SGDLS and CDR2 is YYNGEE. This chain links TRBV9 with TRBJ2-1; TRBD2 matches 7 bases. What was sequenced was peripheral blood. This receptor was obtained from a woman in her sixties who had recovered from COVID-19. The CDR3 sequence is CASSATAIAGAYNEQFF. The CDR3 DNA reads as TGTGCCAGCAGCGCTACCGCCATAGCGGGTGCCTACAATGAGCAGTTCTTC.